The subject of this entry is one T cell receptor (beta chain). Its antigen is as yet unknown. The entry originates in a study of radiation and T cells in renal cell carcinoma. General observations from the study: Top tumor clonotypes rose in blood 2 weeks post-radiation, then contracted.

The V and J ends lost 1 base and 2 bases respectively, with 15 bases between them. The germline V gene has CDR1 SGHVS and CDR2 FQNEAQ. CDR3 length: 17 amino acids. Sequencing used immunoSEQ multiplex PCR; TCRdb keeps in-frame clones, though not all of them. The sample lists around 86,000 clones, roughly 85% seen once, with 22% in the top ten. The time point denotes: blood 2 weeks post-SBRT. The treatment: 15 Gy SBRT to primary tumor, nephrectomy 4 weeks later. This renal cell carcinoma was of the clear cell type. The J gene is TRBJ1-5, the V gene TRBV7-8; D call uncertain. This sequence was found in a woman aged 45-65 years with renal cell carcinoma. Sequencing used blood, obtained from a patient whose treatment included radiotherapy and nephrectomy. Here the CDR3 DNA reads TGTGCCAGCAGCTTAGACGGGATTTTTAGCCGCAATCAGCCCCAGCATTTT. The encoded protein is CASSLDGIFSRNQPQHF. The complete variable domain, with remaining parts taken from reference TRBV7-8 and TRBJ1-5, reads GAGVSQSPRYKVAKRGQDVALRCDPISGHVSLFWYQQALGQGPEFLTYFQNEAQLDKSGLPSDRFFAERPEGSVSTLKIQRTQQEDSAVYLCASSLDGIFSRNQPQHFGDGTRLSIL.